Listed below are T cell receptor beta chains from one sample, sequenced in a study of blood T cells in healthy people across ages. TCRdb used MiXCR to reprocess the 5' RACE reads, holding one entry per CDR3 protein. Of a few hundred thousand distinct CDR3 sequences in the sample, 25% to 30% are singletons; the top ten hold about 30%. The material sequenced was blood. The source is a woman in her 70s in good health. CDR3s include the opening cysteine and the closing phenylalanine or tryptophan. A D gene is named only where the DNA matches it firmly. Clone size is shown for a subset of rows, as once, few, many or a class of expanded clone.

v_call: TRBV11-1; clone_size: few; j_call: TRBJ1-1; d_call: .; cdr3_nt: TGTGCCAGCAGCTTAGGAGGGGCCTACACTGAAGCTTTCTTT; cdr3_aa: CASSLGGAYTEAFF
v_call: TRBV5-1; clone_size: .; j_call: TRBJ1-2; d_call: .; cdr3_nt: TGCGCCAGCAGCTTGAGGGCGGACCGCAACTATGGCTACACCTTC; cdr3_aa: CASSLRADRNYGYTF
v_call: TRBV29-1; clone_size: few; j_call: TRBJ1-2; d_call: .; cdr3_nt: TGCAGCTCTACCGACAGGATTGGCTACACCTTC; cdr3_aa: CSSTDRIGYTF
v_call: TRBV5-1; clone_size: few; j_call: TRBJ1-4; d_call: .; cdr3_nt: TGCGCCAGCAGCATCTCATCGGGGAGGAAGAATGAAAAACTGTTTTTT; cdr3_aa: CASSISSGRKNEKLFF
v_call: TRBV28; clone_size: .; j_call: TRBJ2-6; d_call: .; cdr3_nt: TGTGCCAGCAGCTCCTTTCCCTCTGGGGCCAACGTCCTGACTTTC; cdr3_aa: CASSSFPSGANVLTF
v_call: TRBV7-6; clone_size: many; j_call: TRBJ1-5; d_call: .; cdr3_nt: TGTGCCAGCAGCTTATATTTCAATCAGCCCCAGCATTTT; cdr3_aa: CASSLYFNQPQHF
v_call: TRBV20-1; clone_size: few; j_call: TRBJ2-2; d_call: .; cdr3_nt: TGCAGTGCTAGAGCGCCGGGACAAACTTACACCGGGGAGCTGTTTTTT; cdr3_aa: CSARAPGQTYTGELFF
v_call: TRBV5-1; clone_size: .; j_call: TRBJ2-6; d_call: TRBD1; cdr3_nt: TGCGCCACCGGACAGGCTGGGGCCAACGTCCTGACTTTC; cdr3_aa: CATGQAGANVLTF
v_call: TRBV29-1; clone_size: few; j_call: TRBJ1-1; d_call: .; cdr3_nt: TGCAGCGTTTCCCAATCTCGGGGCACTGAAGCTTTCTTT; cdr3_aa: CSVSQSRGTEAFF
v_call: TRBV7-2; clone_size: .; j_call: TRBJ1-1; d_call: TRBD1; cdr3_nt: TGTGCCAGCAGCCTCTCCCCGGGACAGGGGGCCGCTTTCTTT; cdr3_aa: CASSLSPGQGAAFF
v_call: TRBV7-2; clone_size: .; j_call: TRBJ2-3; d_call: .; cdr3_nt: TGTGCCAGCAGCTTAGGGCCGTGGGTTAGCACAGATACGCAGTATTTT; cdr3_aa: CASSLGPWVSTDTQYF
v_call: TRBV7-2; clone_size: .; j_call: TRBJ1-4; d_call: TRBD1; cdr3_nt: TGTGCCAGCAGCAAGGGGACAGGGGAAAAACTGTTTTTT; cdr3_aa: CASSKGTGEKLFF
v_call: TRBV9; clone_size: few; j_call: TRBJ1-6; d_call: .; cdr3_nt: TGTGCCAGCAGCGTAGATGTATCGTGGGGAGGTTCACCCCTCCACTTT; cdr3_aa: CASSVDVSWGGSPLHF
v_call: TRBV5-6; clone_size: few; j_call: TRBJ2-7; d_call: TRBD2; cdr3_nt: TGTGCCAGCAGCTTTTTCGGGGGGGCAGTCCTCTACGAACAGTACTTC; cdr3_aa: CASSFFGGAVLYEQYF
v_call: TRBV5-1; clone_size: .; j_call: TRBJ1-6; d_call: .; cdr3_nt: TGCGCCAGCAGTTCTACGACAGGAGGGAATGCACCCCTCCACTTT; cdr3_aa: CASSSTTGGNAPLHF
v_call: TRBV7-9; clone_size: few; j_call: TRBJ2-7; d_call: TRBD2; cdr3_nt: TGTGCCAGCAGCTTACCGTCTAGCGGGAGGCACGAGCAGTACTTC; cdr3_aa: CASSLPSSGRHEQYF
v_call: TRBV5-1; clone_size: few; j_call: TRBJ1-2; d_call: .; cdr3_nt: TGCGCCAGCAGCTTGGAGGGGCTTAACTATGGCTACACCTTC; cdr3_aa: CASSLEGLNYGYTF
v_call: TRBV7-6; clone_size: few; j_call: TRBJ1-3; d_call: .; cdr3_nt: TGTGCCAGCAGCTTTCTTCGGGACACCATATATTTT; cdr3_aa: CASSFLRDTIYF
v_call: TRBV19; clone_size: .; j_call: TRBJ2-1; d_call: .; cdr3_nt: TGTGCCAGTAGTATGGGGGCGGGGCGCTCCTACAATGAGCAGTTCTTC; cdr3_aa: CASSMGAGRSYNEQFF
v_call: TRBV7-9; clone_size: .; j_call: TRBJ2-5; d_call: .; cdr3_nt: TGTGCCAGCAGCTCCCAGATGGAGACCCAGTACTTC; cdr3_aa: CASSSQMETQYF
v_call: TRBV9; clone_size: .; j_call: TRBJ2-1; d_call: TRBD1; cdr3_nt: TGTGCCAGCAGCGAGGGGGGGACAGGGGTTCCCAATGAGCAGTTCTTC; cdr3_aa: CASSEGGTGVPNEQFF
v_call: TRBV20-1; clone_size: .; j_call: TRBJ1-2; d_call: TRBD1; cdr3_nt: TGCAGTGCGGTTCCGGGACAGGGAGCCGGCGTAGGCTACACCTTC; cdr3_aa: CSAVPGQGAGVGYTF
v_call: TRBV12-3/TRBV12-4; clone_size: .; j_call: TRBJ2-3; d_call: TRBD1; cdr3_nt: TGTGCCAGCAGTTTTGTCGGGCCAGGGGGCGCGAGAGATACGCAGTATTTT; cdr3_aa: CASSFVGPGGARDTQYF
v_call: TRBV12-3/TRBV12-4; clone_size: many; j_call: TRBJ2-6; d_call: .; cdr3_nt: TGTGCCAGCAGTTTAGGGGCTGGGGCCAACGTCCTGACTTTC; cdr3_aa: CASSLGAGANVLTF
v_call: TRBV6-1; clone_size: many; j_call: TRBJ2-7; d_call: TRBD2; cdr3_nt: TGTGCCAGCAGTGAAGCGCTCGGGACTAGCGGGAGTTTCTACGAGCAGTACTTC; cdr3_aa: CASSEALGTSGSFYEQYF
v_call: TRBV7-3; clone_size: many; j_call: TRBJ2-6; d_call: .; cdr3_nt: TGTGCCAGCAGCTTAACGGACACCCCTGGGGCCAACGTCCTGACTTTC; cdr3_aa: CASSLTDTPGANVLTF
v_call: TRBV2; clone_size: .; j_call: TRBJ2-7; d_call: .; cdr3_nt: TGTGCCAGCAGGGGGTTACAGTCCTCCTACGAGCAGTACTTC; cdr3_aa: CASRGLQSSYEQYF
v_call: TRBV7-9; clone_size: .; j_call: TRBJ1-6; d_call: .; cdr3_nt: TGTGCCGGCAGCTTAGGTTACGGACCAAATTCACCCCTCCACTTT; cdr3_aa: CAGSLGYGPNSPLHF
v_call: TRBV28; clone_size: .; j_call: TRBJ2-5; d_call: .; cdr3_nt: TGTGCCAGCAAGCACGGGATGTTAGGGACCCAGTACTTC; cdr3_aa: CASKHGMLGTQYF
v_call: TRBV5-1; clone_size: .; j_call: TRBJ2-4; d_call: .; cdr3_nt: TGCGCCAGCTCGGAGCCTCGAGGAGGGGTAGCCAAAAACATTCAGTACTTC; cdr3_aa: CASSEPRGGVAKNIQYF
v_call: TRBV7-9; clone_size: few; j_call: TRBJ2-3; d_call: TRBD2; cdr3_nt: TGTGCCAGCAGCCTGCGGGGGGCCCCAGATACGCAGTATTTT; cdr3_aa: CASSLRGAPDTQYF
v_call: TRBV29-1; clone_size: many; j_call: TRBJ2-3; d_call: .; cdr3_nt: TGCAGCGTGGTGGGGGAAACGCAGTATTTT; cdr3_aa: CSVVGETQYF
v_call: TRBV5-1; clone_size: few; j_call: TRBJ2-1; d_call: .; cdr3_nt: TGCGCCAGCAGCTTGGTTTCGGAAAACAATGAGCAGTTCTTC; cdr3_aa: CASSLVSENNEQFF
v_call: TRBV6-6; clone_size: .; j_call: TRBJ2-1; d_call: TRBD2; cdr3_nt: TGTGCCAGCAGCCTAGCGGAGATCTCCTACAATGAGCAGTTCTTC; cdr3_aa: CASSLAEISYNEQFF
v_call: TRBV12-3/TRBV12-4; clone_size: few; j_call: TRBJ2-5; d_call: .; cdr3_nt: TGTGTCAGCAGAATAGGGACTGGAAAAGAGACCCAGTACTTC; cdr3_aa: CVSRIGTGKETQYF
v_call: TRBV3-1; clone_size: few; j_call: TRBJ2-4; d_call: .; cdr3_nt: TGTGCCAGCAGCCAACCCGGACAGTTCGCAGCCAAAAACATTCAGTACTTC; cdr3_aa: CASSQPGQFAAKNIQYF
v_call: TRBV15; clone_size: .; j_call: TRBJ2-7; d_call: TRBD1; cdr3_nt: TGTGCCACCAGCAGAGCTCGGGACAGGAGTTCCTACGAGCAGTACTTC; cdr3_aa: CATSRARDRSSYEQYF
v_call: TRBV20-1; clone_size: .; j_call: TRBJ2-7; d_call: .; cdr3_nt: TGCAGTGCTAGATCTCTGGCCTCCTACGAGCAGTACTTC; cdr3_aa: CSARSLASYEQYF
v_call: TRBV6-5; clone_size: .; j_call: TRBJ2-5; d_call: TRBD2; cdr3_nt: TGTGCCAGCAGTTCCGGACTAGCGGGAATATCAGAGACCCAGTACTTC; cdr3_aa: CASSSGLAGISETQYF
v_call: TRBV2; clone_size: once; j_call: TRBJ2-3; d_call: TRBD2; cdr3_nt: TGTGCCAGCAGCCTCCTAAGGGGGACTAGCGGGGGGGCCCTCCTCACAGATACGCAGTATTTT; cdr3_aa: CASSLLRGTSGGALLTDTQYF
v_call: TRBV20-1; clone_size: few; j_call: TRBJ2-3; d_call: .; cdr3_nt: TGCAGTGCGGGCCTGACGACAGATACGCAGTATTTT; cdr3_aa: CSAGLTTDTQYF
v_call: TRBV28; clone_size: few; j_call: TRBJ2-5; d_call: .; cdr3_nt: TGTGCCAGCAGCGTAGGGAGCGGAACGTACCAAGAGACCCAGTACTTC; cdr3_aa: CASSVGSGTYQETQYF
v_call: TRBV5-1; clone_size: few; j_call: TRBJ2-1; d_call: TRBD1; cdr3_nt: TGCGCCAGCAGCCCACTGACAGGGGGGTTTAATGAGCAGTTCTTC; cdr3_aa: CASSPLTGGFNEQFF